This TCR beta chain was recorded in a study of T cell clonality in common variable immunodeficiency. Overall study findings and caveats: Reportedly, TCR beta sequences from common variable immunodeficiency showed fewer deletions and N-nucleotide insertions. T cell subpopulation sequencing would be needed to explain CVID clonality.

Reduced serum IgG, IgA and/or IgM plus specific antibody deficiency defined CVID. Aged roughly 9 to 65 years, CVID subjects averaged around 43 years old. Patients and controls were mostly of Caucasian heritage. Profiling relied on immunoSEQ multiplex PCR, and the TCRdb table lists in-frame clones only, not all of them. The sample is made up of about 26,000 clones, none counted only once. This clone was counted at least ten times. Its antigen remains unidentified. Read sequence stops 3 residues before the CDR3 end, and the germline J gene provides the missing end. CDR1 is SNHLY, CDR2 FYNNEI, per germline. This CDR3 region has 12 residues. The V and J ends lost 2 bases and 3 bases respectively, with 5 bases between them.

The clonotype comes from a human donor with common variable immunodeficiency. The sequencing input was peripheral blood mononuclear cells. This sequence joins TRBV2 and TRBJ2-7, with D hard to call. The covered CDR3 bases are TGTGCCAGCAGTGAACACAGCTACGAG. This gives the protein CASSEHSYE. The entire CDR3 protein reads CASSEHSYEQYF.